A single sample gave rise to the 31 T cell receptor beta chains below, sequenced in a study of CD8 T cells in ankylosing spondylitis. The study, taken as a whole, reports: Among TCR beta sequences, a motif of several highly homologous variants appeared characteristic of ankylosing spondylitis blood.

The antigens of these receptors remain unknown. MiXCR, applied by TCRdb to the 5' RACE reads, yields one record per CDR3 protein. The sample has 500,000 to 550,000 distinct CDR3 sequences, roughly 13% seen once. The specimen sequenced was blood, either unsorted or a sorted T cell fraction (not recorded which). The receptors here all came from a male donor with ankylosing spondylitis.

This clonotype was found many times. The J gene is TRBJ2-5, the V gene TRBV5-1, with a tentative D call TRBD2 (5 bases). The V gene's germline CDR1 is SGHRS and CDR2 YFSETQ. Trimming removed 0 bases at V and 2 bases at J, with 14 bases between. The CDR3 covers 16 residues. As DNA, the CDR3 is TGCGCCAGCAGCTTGGCCCAACTGGGAGCTCAAGAGACCCAGTACTTC. Translated: CASSLAQLGAQETQYF.

The chain combines TRBV12-5 with TRBJ2-5; D is ambiguous. The CDR3 totals 15 residues. Trimming took off 1 base at V and 3 bases at J, with 12 bases between the two ends. Per the germline V gene, CDR1 is LGHNT and CDR2 is FRNRAP. The CDR3 here is CASGLARTDKETQYF. The CDR3, as DNA: TGTGCTAGTGGTTTGGCTAGGACGGATAAAGAGACCCAGTACTTC.

This clonotype showed up many times. The chain employs TRBV18 and TRBJ2-1; no firm D call. CDR3 size: 14 residues. The V end was cut by 4 bases, the J end by 0 bases, with 7 bases between. CDR1 and CDR2 from the germline V gene are KGHSH and LQKENI. CDR3 residues: CASSRSSSYNEQFF. The CDR3 DNA reads as TGTGCCAGCTCACGGAGCAGCTCCTACAATGAGCAGTTCTTC.

This clonotype came up many times. The V gene is TRBV4-1, the J gene TRBJ2-7; 11 bases line up with TRBD2. The CDR3 runs to 15 residues. Germline V gene lookup returns CDR1 MGHRA and CDR2 YSYEKL. The V and J ends lost 1 base and 5 bases, in that order; junction bases with no gene match: 4. CDR3 residues: CASSQVGLAGDEQYV. The CDR3 nucleotides are TGCGCCAGCAGCCAAGTCGGACTAGCGGGTGACGAGCAGTACGTC.

The chain couples TRBV20-1 to TRBJ2-1, with 9 bases that match TRBD2. Looked up from germline, CDR1 is DFQATT and CDR2 is SNEGSKA (reference sequence). This CDR3 region has 15 residues. V lost 7 bases to trimming and J lost 6 bases; unmatched junction nucleotides: 13. CDR3 loop: CSVNPRETSGNEQFF. CDR3 nucleotide sequence: TGCAGTGTCAACCCCAGAGAGACTAGCGGCAATGAGCAGTTCTTC.

This clonotype was found a few times. The chain couples TRBV20-1 to TRBJ2-7; unclear D gene. Germline CDR1 is DFQATT and CDR2 is SNEGSKA (reference sequence). Trimming removed 3 bases from V and 3 bases from J, with 3 bases in between. The CDR3 is 10 residues long. In nucleotides, the CDR3 is TGCAGTGCTAGCGTCTACGAGCAGTACTTC. It translates to CSASVYEQYF.

A few counts support this clonotype. The chain uses TRBV15 and TRBJ2-1; possibly TRBD1 for D (6 bases). From germline, CDR1 is LNHNV and CDR2 YYDKDF (reference sequence). Deletions cut 4 bases from V and 9 bases from J, with 10 bases between. CDR3 length: 12 residues. DNA of the CDR3: TGTGCCACCAGCAAACAGGGTGTTGAGCAGTTCTTC. Its translation is CATSKQGVEQFF.

The chain couples TRBV19 to TRBJ2-3; no definite D call. The germline V gene encodes CDR1 LNHDA and CDR2 SQIVND (reference sequence). V was pared by 8 bases and J by 9 bases, with 9 bases between. The CDR3 totals 10 residues. As DNA, the CDR3 is TGTGCCAGTGGAGAATGGACGCAGTATTTT. As protein: CASGEWTQYF. Complete variable domain (other parts from reference TRBV19 and TRBJ2-3): DGGITQSPKYLFRKEGQNVTLSCEQNLNHDAMYWYRQDPGQGLRLIYYSQIVNDFQKGDIAEGYSVSREKKESFPLTVTSAQKNPTAFYLCASGEWTQYFGPGTRLTVL.

The chain carries TRBV7-9 and TRBJ2-7; 8 bases align to TRBD2. Germline V lookup: CDR1 SEHNR, CDR2 FQNEAQ (reference sequence). The CDR3 covers 14 residues. V was clipped by 7 bases and J by 0 bases; unmatched bases: 5. CDR3 coding DNA: TGTGCCAGCACCCAAGCGGGGGCCTCCTACGAGCAGTACTTC. As protein: CASTQAGASYEQYF.

The table lists this clonotype with a few counts. This chain links TRBV20-1 with TRBJ1-4; D perhaps matches TRBD1 (6 bases). V lost 5 bases and J 4 bases, leaving 11 bases between the germline ends. Per germline, CDR1 DFQATT and CDR2 SNEGSKA (reference sequence). The CDR3 runs 13 residues. CDR3 in DNA: TGCAGTGCTTCACAAGGGGGTAATGAAAAACTGTTTTTT. This gives the protein CSASQGGNEKLFF.

This sequence joins TRBV12-3 or TRBV12-4 and TRBJ1-2; a weak D match, TRBD1 (6 bases). This CDR3 is 15 amino acids long. Trimming removed 1 base at V and 4 bases at J, with 13 bases between. The CDR3 bases are TGTGCCAGCAGTTTAGGGGTTCAGGGGCCCTATGGCTACACCTTC. It translates to CASSLGVQGPYGYTF.

This clonotype showed up just a few times. This chain joins TRBV5-1 and TRBJ1-4, with D possibly matching TRBD1 (6 bases). CDR3 length equals 14 residues. V was clipped by 2 bases and J by 8 bases, with 13 bases between them. CDR1 and CDR2 (germline): SGHRS, YFSETQ. CDR3 sequence (DNA): TGCGCCAGCAGCTTAACAGGGTTAGGAGAAAAACTGTTTTTT. This sequence encodes CASSLTGLGEKLFF. Full variable domain (missing parts from reference TRBV5-1 and TRBJ1-4): KAGVTQTPRYLIKTRGQQVTLSCSPISGHRSVSWYQQTPGQGLQFLFEYFSETQRNKGNFPGRFSGRQFSNSRSEMNVSTLELGDSALYLCASSLTGLGEKLFFGSGTQLSVL.

The gene calls are TRBV12-1 and TRBJ2-2; TRBD1, the D gene given by the table, was not confirmed from the DNA. TRBV12-1 is a listed pseudogene. The CDR3 consists of 16 residues. Here the CDR3 DNA reads TGTGCCAGCAGCGTCCCCAGGGGGGATTGTACCCGGGAGCTGTTTTTT. Protein: CASSVPRGDCTRELFF.

This clonotype has only a few counts. The chain employs TRBV2 and TRBJ2-7; perhaps TRBD2 as D (5 bases). CDR1 is SNHLY, CDR2 FYNNEI, per germline. The CDR3 is made up of 13 amino acids. Trimming shortened V by 0 bases and J by 9 bases, and 12 bases separated the two germline ends. CDR3 protein: CASSEAGAVVQYF. The CDR3 coding sequence is TGTGCCAGCAGTGAAGCGGGAGCAGTCGTGCAGTACTTC.

The J gene is TRBJ1-5, the V gene TRBV5-1, with D possibly matching TRBD1 (5 bases). In germline, CDR1 is SGHRS, CDR2 YFSETQ. V shed 0 bases and J shed 5 bases, with 6 bases lying between them. The length of the CDR3 is 13 residues. The DNA for the CDR3 is TGCGCCAGCAGCTTGGAGGGGCATCAGCCCCAGCATTTT. This encodes CASSLEGHQPQHF.

Ten or more counts support this clonotype. V is TRBV5-1 and J is TRBJ2-1; TRBD2 agrees at 13 bases. The CDR3 covers 14 residues. Germline loops: CDR1 SGHRS, CDR2 YFSETQ. The ends lost 4 bases at V and 7 bases at J; junction bases unmatched: 2. The CDR3 region is CASSTGLAGNEQFF. CDR3 coding DNA: TGCGCCAGCAGCACGGGACTAGCGGGAAATGAGCAGTTCTTC.

This clonotype was picked up a small number of times. The chain joins TRBV19 to TRBJ1-2, with TRBD1 identical over 9 bases. The CDR3 totals 15 residues. The junction had 8 bases not matched to a gene; V was cut back by 5 bases and J by 4 bases. Germline-derived CDR1 and CDR2 are LNHDA and SQIVND (reference sequence). The DNA of the CDR3 is TGTGCCAGTAGTTCAACAGGGGGCAGAAGCTATGGCTACACCTTC. It specifies CASSSTGGRSYGYTF.

Many counts were recorded for this clonotype. The chain links TRBV24-1 to TRBJ2-1, with 16 positions matching TRBD2. CDR3 size: 16 residues. CDR1 is KGHDR, CDR2 SFDVKD, per germline. V was clipped by 3 bases and J by 8 bases; unmatched bases: 3. CDR3 sequence: CATSDTGTSGRDEQFF. CDR3 DNA sequence: TGTGCCACCAGTGATACCGGGACTAGCGGGAGGGATGAGCAGTTCTTC.

The table lists this clonotype with a few counts. The rearrangement links TRBV20-1 to TRBJ2-5; a possible D gene is TRBD1 (6 bases). The CDR3 contains 13 residues. Looked up from germline, CDR1 is DFQATT and CDR2 is SNEGSKA (reference sequence). The CDR3 spells CSPRGAYQETQYF. The CDR3 DNA reads as TGCAGCCCCAGGGGAGCGTACCAAGAGACCCAGTACTTC.

The V gene is TRBV20-1, the J gene TRBJ1-1; tentatively, D is TRBD1 (5 bases). CDR3 length: 13 amino acids. From germline, CDR1 is DFQATT and CDR2 SNEGSKA (reference sequence). V was clipped by 3 bases and J by 8 bases, with 16 bases between them. CDR3: CSASMTDLVEAFF. CDR3 bases: TGCAGTGCTAGCATGACAGATTTGGTCGAAGCTTTCTTT.

Only a few counts were recorded for this clonotype. CDR3 nucleotide sequence: TGCAGTGCTAGAGACGTTAGGGGGCCTGATCAGCCCCAGCATTTT. Residues: CSARDVRGPDQPQHF. The gene calls are TRBV20-1 and TRBJ1-5; TRBD1 matches at 7 bases. The CDR3 length is 15 residues. V lost 0 bases, J lost 5 bases, and 7 bases stayed unmatched. Germline V gene lookup returns CDR1 DFQATT and CDR2 SNEGSKA (reference sequence).

This clonotype was seen more than once but under ten times. V is TRBV20-1 and J is TRBJ1-5; D ambiguous. CDR3 size: 14 residues. CDR1 and CDR2 from the germline V gene are DFQATT and SNEGSKA (reference sequence). The V gene lost 6 bases and the J gene lost 4 bases, with 16 bases spanning the gap. The CDR3 protein is CSARSPLGNQPQHF. Here the CDR3 DNA reads TGCAGTGCGCGGAGTCCCTTGGGTAATCAGCCCCAGCATTTT.

The genes are TRBV5-1 and TRBJ1-1; 7 nucleotides align to TRBD1. The germline gives CDR1 SGHRS, CDR2 YFSETQ. V shed 3 bases and J 1 base; nucleotides not matched to a gene: 6. The length of the CDR3 is 15 residues. The chain's CDR3 is CASSYSTGENTEAFF. The DNA of the CDR3 is TGCGCCAGCAGCTATTCTACAGGGGAGAACACTGAAGCTTTCTTT.

This clonotype was seen repeatedly, ten times or more. The J gene is TRBJ2-2, the V gene TRBV12-3 or TRBV12-4, with TRBD2 identical over 7 bases. The CDR3 has 16 residues. V lost 6 bases and J lost 1; bases outside the gene matches: 8. CDR3 residues: CASRDRGGGNTGELFF. CDR3 bases: TGTGCCAGCAGAGATCGTGGGGGGGGGAACACCGGGGAGCTGTTTTTT.

This clonotype was counted a few times. The chain recombines TRBV20-1 with TRBJ2-5; 8 positions agree with TRBD1. CDR1 is DFQATT, CDR2 SNEGSKA, per germline (reference sequence). With V trimmed by 4 bases and J by 2 bases, 3 bases remained unmatched. This CDR3 has 13 residues. CDR3 in DNA: TGCAGTGCTACCCAGGGGGCTCAAGAGACCCAGTACTTC. The encoded protein is CSATQGAQETQYF.

V is TRBV7-2 and J is TRBJ2-1; 8 bases line up with TRBD2. V lost 0 bases, J lost 2 bases, and 3 bases stayed unmatched. The CDR3 has 16 amino acids. The germline V gene encodes CDR1 SGHTA and CDR2 FQGNSA. Here the CDR3 reads CASSLASGGAYNEQFF. CDR3 nucleotide sequence: TGTGCCAGCAGCTTAGCCTCGGGAGGGGCCTACAATGAGCAGTTCTTC.

This clonotype appeared a few times. A read error is possible here, since a much larger clone lies one base away. The chain recombines TRBV7-7 with TRBJ1-1; D not certain. Germline CDR1 SSHAT, CDR2 FNYEAQ (reference sequence). The CDR3 is made up of 13 amino acids. Trimming took off 4 bases at V and 0 bases at J, with 6 bases between the two ends. The CDR3 coding sequence is TGTGCCAGCAGCTCTGAGATGAACACTGAAGCTTTCTTT. It yields the protein CASSSEMNTEAFF.

This clonotype has only a few counts. This chain uses TRBV27 with TRBJ1-2, with D possibly TRBD1 on 5 matching bases. The germline V gene has CDR1 MNHEY and CDR2 SMNVEV (reference sequence). The CDR3 has 14 amino acids. Trimming took off 5 bases at V and 8 bases at J, with 18 bases between the two ends. CDR3 amino acids: CASSGLGTMEGYTF. CDR3 nucleotides: TGTGCCAGCAGTGGTTTAGGGACGATGGAGGGCTACACCTTC.

This clonotype was seen many times. This sequence joins TRBV5-1 and TRBJ1-6, with 9 bases matching TRBD1. Germline lookup yields CDR1 SGHRS and CDR2 YFSETQ. The CDR3 is 13 residues long. The V gene end was trimmed by 5 bases and the J gene end by 7 bases; junction bases not matched to a gene: 1. CDR3 region: CASSGQGNSPLHF. Here the CDR3 DNA reads TGCGCCAGCAGTGGACAGGGGAATTCACCCCTCCACTTT.

This clonotype was picked up a small number of times. V gene TRBV2 combines with J gene TRBJ1-3; 8 bases are shared with TRBD1. Per germline, CDR1 SNHLY and CDR2 FYNNEI. The CDR3 loop spans 14 amino acids. After removal of 7 bases from V and 2 bases from J, the junction contained 4 bases not matched to a gene. The CDR3, as DNA: TGTGCCAGCAACCAACAGGGGGCTGGAAACACCATATATTTT. It specifies CASNQQGAGNTIYF.

This clonotype was detected many times. The chain employs TRBV29-1 and TRBJ1-5; TRBD1 matches at 9 bases. Germline V gene sequence: CDR1 SQVTM, CDR2 ANQGSEA. The length of the CDR3 is 13 residues. The junction had 2 bases not matched to a gene; V was cut back by 6 bases and J by 2 bases. The CDR3 DNA sequence: TGCAGCGTGACAGGGGGGGGCAATCAGCCCCAGCATTTT. It codes for CSVTGGGNQPQHF.